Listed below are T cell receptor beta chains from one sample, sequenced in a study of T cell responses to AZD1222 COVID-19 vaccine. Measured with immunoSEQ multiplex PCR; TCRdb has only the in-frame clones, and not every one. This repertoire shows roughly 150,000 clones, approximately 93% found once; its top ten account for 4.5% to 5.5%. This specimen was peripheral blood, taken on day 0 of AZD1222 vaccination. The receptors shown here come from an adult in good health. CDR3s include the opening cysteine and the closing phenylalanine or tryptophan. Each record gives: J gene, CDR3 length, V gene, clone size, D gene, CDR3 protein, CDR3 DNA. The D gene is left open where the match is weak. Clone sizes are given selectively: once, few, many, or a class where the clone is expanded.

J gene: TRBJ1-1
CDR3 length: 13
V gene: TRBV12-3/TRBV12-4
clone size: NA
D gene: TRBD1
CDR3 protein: CASTHEDRAEAFF
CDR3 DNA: TGTGCCAGCACCCACGAAGACAGGGCTGAAGCTTTCTTT

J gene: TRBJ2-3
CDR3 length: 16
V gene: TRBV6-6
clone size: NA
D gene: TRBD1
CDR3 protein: CASSSPPGGFADTQYF
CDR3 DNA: TGTGCCAGCAGTTCCCCGCCAGGGGGCTTTGCAGATACGCAGTATTTT

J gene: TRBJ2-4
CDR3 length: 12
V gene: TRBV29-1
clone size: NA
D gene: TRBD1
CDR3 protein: CSGTGRKNIQYF
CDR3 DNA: TGCAGCGGGACAGGGAGGAAAAACATTCAGTACTTC

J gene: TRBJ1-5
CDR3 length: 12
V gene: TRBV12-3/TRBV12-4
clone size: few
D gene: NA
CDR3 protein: CASSFGNQPQHF
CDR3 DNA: TGTGCCAGCAGTTTCGGGAATCAGCCCCAGCATTTT

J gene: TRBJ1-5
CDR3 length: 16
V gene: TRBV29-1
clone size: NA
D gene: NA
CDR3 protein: CSVFGVPYRSNQPQHF
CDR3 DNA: TGCAGCGTTTTTGGAGTACCTTACCGTAGCAATCAGCCCCAGCATTTT

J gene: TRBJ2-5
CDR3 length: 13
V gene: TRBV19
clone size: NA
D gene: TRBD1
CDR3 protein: CASSPTGGETQYF
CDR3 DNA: TGTGCCAGTAGTCCCACAGGGGGGGAGACCCAGTACTTC

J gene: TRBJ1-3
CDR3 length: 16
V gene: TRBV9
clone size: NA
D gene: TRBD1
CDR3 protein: CASSVADREPGNTIYF
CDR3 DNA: TGTGCCAGCAGCGTAGCTGACAGGGAGCCCGGAAACACCATATATTTT

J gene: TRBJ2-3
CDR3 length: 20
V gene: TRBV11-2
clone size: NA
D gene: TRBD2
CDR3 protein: CASSLEWLGGRALAADTQYF
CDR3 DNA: TGTGCCAGCAGCTTAGAATGGTTGGGCGGGAGGGCCTTAGCAGCAGATACGCAGTATTTT

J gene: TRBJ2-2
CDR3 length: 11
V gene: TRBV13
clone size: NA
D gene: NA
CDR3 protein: CASSLAGELFF
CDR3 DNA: TGTGCCAGCAGCTTAGCCGGGGAGCTGTTTTTT

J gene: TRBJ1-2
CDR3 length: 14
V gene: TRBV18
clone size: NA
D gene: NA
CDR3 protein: CASSPEPTNYGYTF
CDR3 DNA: TGTGCCAGCTCACCAGAGCCGACAAACTATGGCTACACCTTC

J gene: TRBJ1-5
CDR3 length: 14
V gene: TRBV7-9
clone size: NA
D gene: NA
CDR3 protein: CASSLASEFQPQHF
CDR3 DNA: TGTGCCAGCAGCTTAGCTTCGGAGTTTCAGCCCCAGCATTTT

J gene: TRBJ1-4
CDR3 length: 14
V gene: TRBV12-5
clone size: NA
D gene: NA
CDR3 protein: CASGLVPYNEKLFF
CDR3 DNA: TGTGCTAGTGGTTTGGTACCATATAATGAAAAACTGTTTTTT

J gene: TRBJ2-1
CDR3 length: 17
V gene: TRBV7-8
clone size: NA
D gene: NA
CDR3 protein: CASSYRNPGHPYNEQFF
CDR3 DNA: TGTGCCAGCAGCTACCGCAACCCGGGACACCCCTACAATGAGCAGTTCTTC

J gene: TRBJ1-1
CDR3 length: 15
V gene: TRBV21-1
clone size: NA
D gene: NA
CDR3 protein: CASSKAPGRNTEAFF
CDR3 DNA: TGTGCCAGCAGCAAAGCCCCCGGGAGGAACACTGAAGCTTTCTTT

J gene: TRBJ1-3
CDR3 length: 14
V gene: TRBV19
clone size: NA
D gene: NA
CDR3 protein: CASSKASSGNTIYF
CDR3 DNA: TGTGCCAGTAGTAAGGCAAGCTCTGGAAACACCATATATTTT

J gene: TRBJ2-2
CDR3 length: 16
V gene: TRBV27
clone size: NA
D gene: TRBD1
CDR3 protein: CATKPRGQGNTGELFF
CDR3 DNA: TGTGCCACCAAACCCCGGGGACAGGGGAACACCGGGGAGCTGTTTTTT

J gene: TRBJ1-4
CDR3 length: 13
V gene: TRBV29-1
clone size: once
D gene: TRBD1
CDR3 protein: CSVGQGPNEKLFF
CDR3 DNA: TGCAGCGTTGGACAGGGCCCTAATGAAAAACTGTTTTTT

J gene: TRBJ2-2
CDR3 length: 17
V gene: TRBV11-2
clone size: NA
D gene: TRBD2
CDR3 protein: CASSRTSGRAYGGELFF
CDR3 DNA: TGTGCCAGCAGCCGGACTAGCGGGAGGGCCTATGGCGGGGAGCTGTTTTTT

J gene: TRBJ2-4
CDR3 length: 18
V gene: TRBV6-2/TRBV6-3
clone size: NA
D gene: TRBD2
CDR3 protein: CASSRPGLAGSAKNIQYF
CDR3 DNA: TGTGCCAGCAGCCGCCCGGGACTAGCGGGATCGGCCAAAAACATTCAGTACTTC

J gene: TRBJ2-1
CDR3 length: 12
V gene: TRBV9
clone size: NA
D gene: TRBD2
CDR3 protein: CASKGTTNEQFF
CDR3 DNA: TGTGCCAGCAAGGGGACTACCAATGAGCAGTTCTTC

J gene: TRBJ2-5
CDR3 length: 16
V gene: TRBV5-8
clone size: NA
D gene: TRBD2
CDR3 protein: CASSKGTSGRGETQYF
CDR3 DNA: TGTGCCAGCAGCAAAGGGACTAGCGGGAGAGGAGAGACCCAGTACTTC

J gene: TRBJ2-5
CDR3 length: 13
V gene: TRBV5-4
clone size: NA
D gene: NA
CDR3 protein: CASSAAGQETQYF
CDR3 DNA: TGTGCCAGCAGCGCGGCCGGCCAAGAGACCCAGTACTTC

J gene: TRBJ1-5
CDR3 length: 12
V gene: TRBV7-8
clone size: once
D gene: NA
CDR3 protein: CASSLDGQPQHF
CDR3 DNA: TGTGCCAGCAGCTTAGATGGTCAGCCCCAGCATTTT

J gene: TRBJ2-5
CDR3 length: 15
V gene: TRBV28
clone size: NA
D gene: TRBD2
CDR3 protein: CASSLRLAGVETQYF
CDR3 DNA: TGTGCCAGCAGTTTAAGACTAGCGGGAGTGGAGACCCAGTACTTC

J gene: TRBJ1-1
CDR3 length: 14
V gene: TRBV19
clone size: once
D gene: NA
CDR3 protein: CASSIRSVKTEAFF
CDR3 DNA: TGTGCCAGTAGTATCCGGAGCGTCAAAACTGAAGCTTTCTTT

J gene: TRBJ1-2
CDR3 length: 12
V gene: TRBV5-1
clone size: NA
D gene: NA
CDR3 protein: CASSLQEDGYTF
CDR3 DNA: TGCGCCAGCAGCTTGCAAGAGGATGGCTACACCTTC

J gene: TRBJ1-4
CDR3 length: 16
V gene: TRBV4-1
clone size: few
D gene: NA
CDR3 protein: CASSPGGRTPNEKLFF
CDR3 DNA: TGCGCCAGCAGCCCAGGCGGACGCACACCTAATGAAAAACTGTTTTTT

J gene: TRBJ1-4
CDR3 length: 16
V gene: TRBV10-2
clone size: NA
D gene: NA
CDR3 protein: CASSDPTQGGREKLFF
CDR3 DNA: TGCGCCAGCAGTGACCCCACACAGGGCGGCCGAGAAAAACTGTTTTTT

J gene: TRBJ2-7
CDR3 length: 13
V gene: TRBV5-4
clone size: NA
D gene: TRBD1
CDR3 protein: CASSWDRVNEQYF
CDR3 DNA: TGTGCCAGCAGTTGGGACAGGGTCAACGAGCAGTACTTC

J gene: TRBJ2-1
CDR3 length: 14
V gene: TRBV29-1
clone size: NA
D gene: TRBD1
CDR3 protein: CSVETDRAYNEQFF
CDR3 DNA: TGCAGCGTTGAAACGGACAGGGCCTACAATGAGCAGTTCTTC

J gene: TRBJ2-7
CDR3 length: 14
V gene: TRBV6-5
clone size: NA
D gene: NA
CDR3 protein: CASSLTAGFGEQYF
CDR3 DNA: TGTGCCAGCAGTTTAACCGCAGGCTTTGGCGAGCAGTACTTC

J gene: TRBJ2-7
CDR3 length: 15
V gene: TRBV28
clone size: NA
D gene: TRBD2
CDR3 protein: CASSSLAGGTYEQYF
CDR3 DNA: TGTGCCAGCAGTTCCTTAGCGGGAGGAACCTACGAGCAGTACTTC

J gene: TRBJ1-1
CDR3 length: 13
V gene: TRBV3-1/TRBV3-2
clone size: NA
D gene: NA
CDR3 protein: CASSHGVNTEAFF
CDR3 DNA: TGTGCCAGCAGCCACGGAGTGAACACTGAAGCTTTCTTT

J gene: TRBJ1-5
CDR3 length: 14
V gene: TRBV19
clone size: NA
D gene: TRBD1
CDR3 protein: CASTRTGLHQPQHF
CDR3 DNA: TGTGCCAGTACCAGGACAGGGTTACATCAGCCCCAGCATTTT